The rows below give T cell receptor beta chains drawn from one sample of a study of blood T cell repertoires in COVID-19. Libraries were prepared by immunoSEQ multiplex PCR; TCRdb keeps only in-frame clonotypes and omits some of them. This table has around 310,000 clones, roughly 90% appearing once. Sequences were obtained from PBMCs or T cells enriched from blood (not recorded which). These TCRs come from a woman aged 40 to 49 who had recovered from COVID-19. The CDR3 runs from the conserved cysteine through the conserved F or W. Fields, in order: V gene, clone size, J gene, D gene, CDR3 protein, CDR3 DNA. A D gene is named only where the DNA matches it firmly. Only some rows state a clone size, as once, few, many or a class for expanded clones.

V: TRBV5-1
size: .
J: TRBJ2-7
D: TRBD2
CDR3: CASSLEGGRASYEQYF
DNA: TGCGCCAGCAGCTTGGAGGGCGGGAGGGCCTCCTACGAGCAGTACTTC

V: TRBV9
size: .
J: TRBJ2-5
D: TRBD2
CDR3: CASSAGAGTTFQETQYF
DNA: TGTGCCAGCAGCGCCGGGGCCGGGACTACTTTCCAAGAGACCCAGTACTTC

V: TRBV9
size: .
J: TRBJ2-5
D: TRBD2
CDR3: CASSVDGLAGVGETQYF
DNA: TGTGCCAGCAGCGTAGACGGACTAGCGGGAGTCGGCGAGACCCAGTACTTC

V: TRBV21-1
size: .
J: TRBJ2-4
D: .
CDR3: CASSNVSSGERGLAKNIQYF
DNA: TGTGCCAGCAGCAACGTTTCTAGCGGGGAGAGGGGTCTAGCCAAAAACATTCAGTACTTC

V: TRBV27
size: .
J: TRBJ2-6
D: .
CDR3: CASSGRQILSGANVLTF
DNA: TGTGCCAGCAGTGGGAGGCAAATCCTCTCTGGGGCCAACGTCCTGACTTTC

V: TRBV5-1
size: .
J: TRBJ1-1
D: .
CDR3: CASTQGVNTEAFF
DNA: TGCGCCAGCACGCAGGGTGTGAACACTGAAGCTTTCTTT

V: TRBV29-1
size: once
J: TRBJ2-5
D: TRBD2
CDR3: CSVPLLAGVETQYF
DNA: TGCAGCGTTCCCCTACTGGCGGGAGTCGAGACCCAGTACTTC

V: TRBV7-7
size: .
J: TRBJ2-2
D: TRBD1
CDR3: CASSLNPSGTAHTGELFF
DNA: TGTGCTAGCAGCCTTAACCCGTCCGGGACAGCCCACACCGGGGAGCTGTTTTTT

V: TRBV11-2
size: .
J: TRBJ2-3
D: TRBD1
CDR3: CASSLGRQGPHTDTQYF
DNA: TGTGCCAGCAGCTTAGGCCGACAGGGTCCGCACACAGATACGCAGTATTTT

V: TRBV19
size: .
J: TRBJ2-3
D: TRBD2
CDR3: CASSTSGRYTQYF
DNA: TGTGCCAGTTCGACTAGCGGGAGGTATACGCAGTATTTT

V: TRBV27
size: .
J: TRBJ2-3
D: TRBD2
CDR3: CASSFAGGTDTQYF
DNA: TGTGCCAGCAGTTTTGCGGGGGGGACAGATACGCAGTATTTT

V: TRBV5-4
size: .
J: TRBJ2-1
D: .
CDR3: CASSLDSTQHEQFF
DNA: TGTGCCAGCAGCTTGGACAGTACTCAGCATGAGCAGTTCTTC

V: TRBV4-2
size: .
J: TRBJ1-2
D: TRBD1
CDR3: CASSLLSGQELYGYTF
DNA: TGTGCCAGCAGCCTCCTAAGCGGACAGGAGTTATATGGCTACACCTTC

V: TRBV4-1
size: .
J: TRBJ2-1
D: TRBD1
CDR3: CASSQVRTGRHEQFF
DNA: TGCGCCAGCAGCCAAGTGAGGACAGGGCGGCATGAGCAGTTCTTC

V: TRBV6-5
size: .
J: TRBJ2-5
D: TRBD2
CDR3: CASSYSGSVETQYF
DNA: TGTGCCAGCAGTTATAGCGGGAGTGTGGAGACCCAGTACTTC

V: TRBV4-2
size: .
J: TRBJ2-3
D: TRBD2
CDR3: CASSQERTGGPTDTQYF
DNA: TGTGCCAGCAGCCAAGAGCGAACGGGAGGGCCCACAGATACGCAGTATTTT

V: TRBV6-5
size: .
J: TRBJ2-2
D: TRBD1
CDR3: CASLFTGANTGELFF
DNA: TGTGCCAGCCTATTTACAGGGGCGAACACCGGGGAGCTGTTTTTT

V: TRBV27
size: .
J: TRBJ2-5
D: .
CDR3: CASSFGLTETQYF
DNA: TGTGCCAGCAGTTTCGGACTGACGGAGACCCAGTACTTC

V: TRBV6-1
size: .
J: TRBJ2-1
D: .
CDR3: CASSEAGGNAYNEQFF
DNA: TGTGCCAGCAGTGAAGCGGGGGGAAACGCCTACAATGAGCAGTTCTTC

V: TRBV28
size: .
J: TRBJ2-7
D: TRBD2
CDR3: CATNGGLAVKKEQYF
DNA: TGTGCCACCAACGGCGGACTAGCGGTGAAAAAAGAGCAGTACTTC

V: TRBV29-1
size: .
J: TRBJ1-1
D: .
CDR3: CSARGGAVTEAFF
DNA: TGCAGCGCAAGAGGAGGGGCGGTCACTGAAGCTTTCTTT

V: TRBV13
size: .
J: TRBJ2-5
D: .
CDR3: CASSLKSEWGAQYF
DNA: TGTGCCAGCAGCTTAAAATCCGAGTGGGGGGCCCAGTACTTC

V: TRBV2
size: once
J: TRBJ1-1
D: .
CDR3: CASLATGVATEAFF
DNA: TGTGCCAGCCTTGCGACAGGTGTAGCGACTGAAGCTTTCTTT

V: TRBV6-6
size: .
J: TRBJ1-2
D: TRBD1
CDR3: CASIPRDRDLYGYTF
DNA: TGTGCCAGCATCCCCCGGGACAGGGATCTCTATGGCTACACCTTC

V: TRBV7-3
size: .
J: TRBJ2-1
D: .
CDR3: CASSLGTDNEQFF
DNA: TGTGCCAGCAGCTTAGGGACTGACAATGAGCAGTTCTTC

V: TRBV30
size: .
J: TRBJ1-2
D: TRBD1
CDR3: CACRQGANYGYTF
DNA: TGTGCCTGCAGACAGGGGGCTAACTATGGCTACACCTTC

V: TRBV6-5
size: .
J: TRBJ2-5
D: TRBD1
CDR3: CASSWTGGITETQYF
DNA: TGTGCCAGCAGTTGGACAGGGGGTATCACGGAGACCCAGTACTTC

V: TRBV24-1
size: .
J: TRBJ2-7
D: TRBD1
CDR3: CATSDHGQGVYEQYF
DNA: TGTGCCACCAGTGATCATGGACAGGGAGTCTACGAGCAGTACTTC

V: TRBV6-5
size: once
J: TRBJ2-1
D: TRBD1
CDR3: CASSYRGQGARSEQFF
DNA: TGTGCCAGCAGTTACCGTGGACAGGGGGCGCGCAGTGAGCAGTTCTTC

V: TRBV2
size: few
J: TRBJ2-7
D: TRBD1
CDR3: CASSRGRQGTYEQYF
DNA: TGTGCCAGCAGCCGAGGACGACAGGGAACCTACGAGCAGTACTTC

V: TRBV15
size: .
J: TRBJ1-2
D: .
CDR3: CATSRDRRWLGTAYGYTF
DNA: TGTGCCACCAGCAGAGATCGGCGATGGTTAGGGACTGCGTATGGCTACACCTTC

V: TRBV7-2
size: .
J: TRBJ2-3
D: .
CDR3: CASSLLFNPGDTQYF
DNA: TGTGCCAGCAGCTTACTCTTTAACCCCGGAGATACGCAGTATTTT

V: TRBV6-5
size: .
J: TRBJ2-3
D: TRBD2
CDR3: CASSPMAGEDTQYF
DNA: TGTGCCAGCAGCCCCATGGCGGGGGAAGATACGCAGTATTTT

V: TRBV2
size: .
J: TRBJ2-7
D: TRBD2
CDR3: CASSGLAGGPAEQYF
DNA: TGTGCCAGCAGTGGACTAGCGGGGGGGCCAGCTGAGCAGTACTTC

V: TRBV7-2
size: .
J: TRBJ2-2
D: TRBD1
CDR3: CASSLPTGVTGELFF
DNA: TGTGCCAGCAGCCTGCCGACAGGGGTCACCGGGGAGCTGTTTTTT

V: TRBV6-5
size: once
J: TRBJ1-1
D: TRBD1
CDR3: CASSTLDRVGGEAFF
DNA: TGTGCCAGCAGCACCTTAGACAGGGTCGGAGGGGAAGCTTTCTTT

V: TRBV7-2
size: .
J: TRBJ1-3
D: .
CDR3: CASSLASQASSGNTIYF
DNA: TGTGCCAGCAGCTTAGCTTCTCAGGCGAGCTCTGGAAACACCATATATTTT

V: TRBV10-2
size: .
J: TRBJ2-1
D: TRBD2
CDR3: CASSMGLAGGPGLDEQFF
DNA: TGCGCCAGCAGTATGGGACTAGCGGGGGGGCCCGGGTTGGATGAGCAGTTCTTC

V: TRBV3-1/TRBV3-2
size: .
J: TRBJ1-1
D: .
CDR3: CASCLSPLNTEAFF
DNA: TGTGCCAGCTGTCTCTCCCCACTTAACACTGAAGCTTTCTTT

V: TRBV2
size: .
J: TRBJ1-2
D: .
CDR3: CASAAGGNNYGYTF
DNA: TGTGCCAGCGCCGCGGGGGGAAATAACTATGGCTACACCTTC

V: TRBV11-2
size: .
J: TRBJ2-1
D: .
CDR3: CASSHSDSSYNEQFF
DNA: TGTGCCAGCAGTCACAGTGATAGCTCCTACAATGAGCAGTTCTTC

V: TRBV2
size: .
J: TRBJ2-1
D: .
CDR3: CASTYRVSYNEQFF
DNA: TGTGCCAGCACATACAGGGTCTCCTACAATGAGCAGTTCTTC

V: TRBV4-1
size: .
J: TRBJ1-1
D: .
CDR3: CASSQVGRTEAFF
DNA: TGCGCCAGCAGCCAAGTCGGGAGGACTGAAGCTTTCTTT

V: TRBV24-1
size: .
J: TRBJ1-5
D: .
CDR3: CATSDSYNQPQHF
DNA: TGTGCCACCAGTGATTCCTACAATCAGCCCCAGCATTTT

V: TRBV7-9
size: once
J: TRBJ2-3
D: TRBD2
CDR3: CASSFGRPLAADTQYF
DNA: TGTGCCAGCAGCTTCGGGAGGCCGTTAGCAGCAGATACGCAGTATTTT

V: TRBV19
size: .
J: TRBJ1-4
D: .
CDR3: CASSGGAYNEKLFF
DNA: TGTGCCAGTAGTGGCGGGGCCTATAATGAAAAACTGTTTTTT

V: TRBV7-6
size: .
J: TRBJ2-1
D: TRBD1
CDR3: CASSSILGQGSYNEQFF
DNA: TGTGCCAGCAGCTCTATATTGGGACAGGGCTCCTACAATGAGCAGTTCTTC

V: TRBV7-3
size: .
J: TRBJ2-3
D: TRBD1
CDR3: CASSLDRGQPDTQYF
DNA: TGTGCCAGCAGCTTAGACAGGGGGCAGCCAGATACGCAGTATTTT

V: TRBV19
size: once
J: TRBJ2-2
D: .
CDR3: CASSPRRFGTGELFF
DNA: TGTGCCAGTAGCCCCCGTCGCTTCGGCACCGGGGAGCTGTTTTTT

V: TRBV14
size: .
J: TRBJ2-1
D: TRBD2
CDR3: CASSIASGNEQFF
DNA: TGTGCCAGCAGCATAGCTAGCGGGAATGAGCAGTTCTTC

V: TRBV18
size: .
J: TRBJ1-5
D: .
CDR3: CASSPREGTGNQPQHF
DNA: TGTGCCAGCTCACCACGGGAGGGAACGGGCAATCAGCCCCAGCATTTT

V: TRBV27
size: .
J: TRBJ1-2
D: TRBD1
CDR3: CASSSGGGYGYTF
DNA: TGTGCCAGCAGTTCAGGGGGAGGCTATGGCTACACCTTC

V: TRBV7-8
size: .
J: TRBJ1-1
D: .
CDR3: CASSITRDTEAFF
DNA: TGTGCCAGCAGCATCACCCGCGACACTGAAGCTTTCTTT

V: TRBV6-6
size: .
J: TRBJ2-7
D: .
CDR3: CASSYSSAAEYEQYF
DNA: TGTGCCAGCAGTTACTCAAGTGCGGCAGAATACGAGCAGTACTTC